The 25 T cell receptor beta chains in this list originate from one sample, sequenced in a study of blood T cell repertoires in COVID-19. Clones were read by immunoSEQ multiplex PCR, and TCRdb kept only the in-frame ones, dropping some. The table lists 250,000 to 300,000 clones, around 90% of them singletons. Specimen: peripheral blood. The receptor set was obtained from a woman aged 65 to 85 with COVID-19, enrolled during active disease.

The CDR3 loop reads CASSFRQGLSGANVLTF. The CDR3 DNA reads as TGTGCCAGCAGCTTTCGACAGGGTCTCTCTGGGGCCAACGTCCTGACTTTC. The rearrangement links TRBV5-6 to TRBJ2-6, with TRBD1 matching over 7 bases. CDR1 is SGHDT, CDR2 YYEEEE, per germline. Trimming took 2 bases from V and 0 from J; bases not matched to a gene: 5. The CDR3 consists of 17 residues.

CDR3 loop: CASSNGGTYNEQFF. The CDR3 DNA follows: TGTGCCAGCAGCAATGGAGGAACCTACAATGAGCAGTTCTTC. The rearrangement links TRBV5-6 to TRBJ2-1, with a weak D call TRBD2 (5 bases). Germline V gene data show CDR1 as SGHDT and CDR2 as YYEEEE. Deletions cut 4 bases from V and 2 bases from J, with 10 bases between. CDR3 size: 14 residues.

This rearrangement joins TRBV18 to TRBJ2-7, with a weak D call TRBD1 (7 bases). The V gene's germline CDR1 is KGHSH and CDR2 LQKENI. This CDR3 region has 14 residues. The V and J ends lost 3 bases and 5 bases respectively, with 14 bases between them. The CDR3 reads CASSPGGGIDEQYF. DNA of the CDR3: TGTGCCAGCTCACCCGGAGGGGGCATCGACGAGCAGTACTTC.

The CDR3 protein is CASSLQGSETQYF. The CDR3 nucleotides are TGCGCCAGCAGCTTACAGGGGTCCGAGACCCAGTACTTC. V is TRBV5-1 and J is TRBJ2-5, with 7 bases aligning to TRBD1. Germline V CDR1 and CDR2: SGHRS, YFSETQ. The CDR3 totals 13 residues. V gave up 2 bases and J gave up 5 bases; unmatched junction bases: 3.

This chain links TRBV2 with TRBJ1-5, with a tentative D call TRBD1 (5 bases). CDR3 length: 16 residues. CDR1 is SNHLY, CDR2 FYNNEI, per germline. V lost 6 bases to trimming and J lost 2 bases, with 17 bases between them. CDR3 DNA: TGTGCCAGCAGAGAAAGGGGAGGTTGGGGCAATCAGCCCCAGCATTTT. This codes for CASRERGGWGNQPQHF.

The genes are TRBV5-1 and TRBJ2-1, with 9 positions matching TRBD1. The germline gives CDR1 SGHRS, CDR2 YFSETQ. The CDR3 runs to 14 residues. Trimming took 4 bases from V and 11 from J; bases not matched to a gene: 10. CDR3 sequence: CASSPGTGLIQQFF. The CDR3 region has the DNA TGCGCCAGCAGCCCCGGGACAGGGTTAATCCAGCAGTTCTTC.

This clone occurred a few times. The V and J genes are TRBV6-5 and TRBJ1-6, with 8 bases aligning to TRBD1. The CDR3 covers 15 residues. CDR1 and CDR2 (germline): MNHEY, SVGAGI. Losses at the gene ends were 7 bases for V and 5 bases for J; bases not matched to a gene: 7. For the CDR3, the DNA is TGTGCCAGCACATTTATGGACAGGGATAATTCACCCCTCCACTTT. It translates to CASTFMDRDNSPLHF.

V is TRBV5-1 and J is TRBJ1-1; no clear D. V was cut by 2 bases and J by 8 bases, with 7 bases left in between. This CDR3 comprises 11 residues. In germline, CDR1 is SGHRS, CDR2 YFSETQ. The CDR3 coding sequence is TGCGCCAGCAGCTTACTAGGGGAAGCTTTCTTT. Translation gives CASSLLGEAFF. The entire variable domain, with the rest obtained from reference TRBV5-1 and TRBJ1-1, is as follows: KAGVTQTPRYLIKTRGQQVTLSCSPISGHRSVSWYQQTPGQGLQFLFEYFSETQRNKGNFPGRFSGRQFSNSRSEMNVSTLELGDSALYLCASSLLGEAFFGQGTRLTVV.

This chain joins TRBV19 and TRBJ1-5; the match to TRBD1 covers 10 bases. The CDR3 is 13 residues long. Looked up from germline, CDR1 is LNHDA and CDR2 is SQIVND (reference sequence). After removal of 8 bases from V and 6 bases from J, the junction contained 4 bases not matched to a gene. CDR3 in DNA: TGTGCCAGTCGGACAGGGGGGGCTCAGCCCCAGCATTTT. This codes for CASRTGGAQPQHF.

This chain joins TRBV5-1 and TRBJ2-1; D might be TRBD2 (6 bases). The CDR3 runs 14 residues. CDR1 and CDR2 (germline): SGHRS, YFSETQ. The V end lost 3 bases, the J end lost 5 bases, and 12 bases lay between the germline ends. The CDR3 protein is CASSSAGIDNEQFF. The DNA of the CDR3 is TGCGCCAGCAGCTCGGCGGGAATAGACAATGAGCAGTTCTTC.

The chain couples TRBV7-9 to TRBJ1-2; no definite D call. Per germline, CDR1 SEHNR and CDR2 FQNEAQ (reference sequence). V dropped 11 bases and J dropped 0 bases, with 13 bases sitting between them. The CDR3 sequence is 13 residues long. The CDR3: CASIPPANYGYTF. The CDR3 bases are TGTGCCTCAATACCCCCAGCTAACTATGGCTACACCTTC.

The J gene is TRBJ1-5, the V gene TRBV15, with D possibly being TRBD1 (5 bases). V shed 2 bases and J shed 5 bases, with 19 bases lying between them. The CDR3 sequence is 17 residues long. Germline-derived CDR1 and CDR2 are LNHNV and YYDKDF (reference sequence). CDR3 amino acids: CATSRRPRVGYDQPQHF. For the CDR3, the DNA is TGTGCCACCAGCAGACGCCCCAGGGTCGGTTACGATCAGCCCCAGCATTTT. Looking up the rest from reference TRBV15 and TRBJ1-5 gives the full variable domain: DAMVIQNPRYQVTQFGKPVTLSCSQTLNHNVMYWYQQKSSQAPKLLFHYYDKDFNNEADTPDNFQSRRPNTSFCFLDIRSPGLGDTAMYLCATSRRPRVGYDQPQHFGDGTRLSIL.

This rearrangement joins TRBV6-5 to TRBJ2-2; TRBD1 agrees at 8 bases. Germline V gene lookup returns CDR1 MNHEY and CDR2 SVGAGI. The CDR3 loop spans 15 amino acids. The V segment lost 8 bases and the J segment 0 bases; nucleotides outside the gene matches: 5. CDR3 sequence (DNA): TGTGCCAGCCGTCGGGGACAGGCGAACACCGGGGAGCTGTTTTTT. It yields the protein CASRRGQANTGELFF.

The chain combines TRBV9 with TRBJ2-1; the match to TRBD1 covers 10 bases. CDR3 size: 14 residues. V shed 0 bases and J 9 bases; nucleotides not matched to a gene: 3. Germline V gives CDR1 SGDLS, CDR2 YYNGEE. In DNA form, the CDR3 reads TGTGCCAGCAGCGTAGGGGACAGGGGTCGTGAGCAGTTCTTC. Its protein product is CASSVGDRGREQFF.

The chain combines TRBV6-1 with TRBJ1-5, with TRBD1 as a possible D gene (6 bases). Germline V gene data show CDR1 as MNHNS and CDR2 as SASEGT. Trimming left V 2 bases short and J 5 bases short, with 13 bases between. CDR3 length: 15 amino acids. This CDR3 reads CASSERFEGDQPQHF. DNA for the CDR3: TGTGCCAGCAGTGAACGTTTCGAGGGGGATCAGCCCCAGCATTTT.

The gene calls are TRBV10-3 and TRBJ2-7, with 7 bases that match TRBD1. CDR1 and CDR2 (germline): ENHRY, SYGVKD. V lost 7 bases, J lost 7 bases, and 10 bases stayed unmatched. The CDR3 runs 13 residues. CDR3 DNA: TGTGCCATCAAGGGGGCGGACCGGCGGGAGCAGTACTTC. Protein: CAIKGADRREQYF.

The CDR3 nucleotides read TGCGCCAGCAGCCAAGATAACGGACCACCGAACAGGCCAGATACGCAGTATTTT. It translates to CASSQDNGPPNRPDTQYF. J is TRBJ2-3 and V is TRBV4-1; perhaps TRBD1 as D (5 bases). Trimming pared 0 bases from V and 4 bases from J, leaving 20 bases between. The CDR3 extends over 18 amino acids. Germline V gene lookup returns CDR1 MGHRA and CDR2 YSYEKL.

The chain has TRBV19 and TRBJ1-6; D remains unclear. Germline loops: CDR1 LNHDA, CDR2 SQIVND (reference sequence). The V end lost 2 bases, the J end lost 9 bases, and 14 bases lay between the germline ends. The CDR3 length is 15 residues. The DNA for the CDR3 is TGTGCCAGTAGTATACACTCCAACCCGGGTTCACCCCTCCACTTT. This codes for CASSIHSNPGSPLHF.

This clone appeared a single time. The sample carries other DNA sequences with the same CDR3. CDR3 loop: CASSLAPGELFF. CDR3 nucleotides: TGTGCCAGCAGTTTGGCCCCCGGGGAGCTGTTTTTT. The chain couples TRBV12-3 or TRBV12-4 to TRBJ2-2; D uncertain. Trimming took 3 bases from V and 6 from J, leaving 5 bases between them. The CDR3 length is 12 residues.

This chain links TRBV11-3 with TRBJ2-3; D might be TRBD1 (5 bases). The CDR3 has 16 residues. The V and J ends lost 5 bases and 1 base respectively, with 16 bases between them. Germline V lookup: CDR1 SGHNT, CDR2 YENEEA. DNA of the CDR3: TGTGCCAGCAGCCAAAGACAGTCCCTCGGCACAGATACGCAGTATTTT. Protein: CASSQRQSLGTDTQYF.

This clone was counted between two and nine times. The J gene is TRBJ1-2, the V gene TRBV5-1; 7 positions match TRBD1. Germline values: CDR1 SGHRS, CDR2 YFSETQ. This CDR3 is 15 amino acids long. V lost 2 bases to trimming and J lost 8 bases; unmatched junction nucleotides: 12. Here the CDR3 reads CASSFYRGYREGYTF. In DNA, the CDR3 is TGCGCCAGCAGCTTTTACAGGGGTTATCGGGAGGGCTACACCTTC.

This rearrangement joins TRBV13 to TRBJ1-2, with a tentative D call TRBD1 (6 bases). Germline loops: CDR1 PRHDT, CDR2 FYEKMQ (reference sequence). V lost 2 bases and J 2 bases, leaving 9 bases between the germline ends. This CDR3 contains 14 residues. This chain's CDR3 is CASSLIGQNYGYTF. CDR3 nucleotide sequence: TGTGCCAGCAGCTTAATAGGACAGAACTATGGCTACACCTTC.

The chain recombines TRBV9 with TRBJ2-5, with D possibly matching TRBD1 (5 bases). The V gene's germline CDR1 is SGDLS and CDR2 YYNGEE. The CDR3 spans 15 residues. V gave up 1 base and J gave up 2 bases, with 12 bases separating them. The CDR3 nucleotides are TGTGCCAGCAGCGTATTAGCTGGGGCGCAAGAGACCCAGTACTTC. Its translation: CASSVLAGAQETQYF.

The V call is TRBV3-1 (or the pseudogene TRBV3-2), the J call TRBJ1-2, with a possible D match to TRBD1 (5 bases). This CDR3 has 15 residues. Trimming shortened V by 7 bases and J by 4 bases, and 19 bases separated the two germline ends. Looked up from germline, CDR1 is LGHDT and CDR2 is YNNKEL (reference sequence). In DNA, the CDR3 is TGTGCCAGCACCATATCGGGGGATAGGGGCTATGGCTACACCTTC. Its protein product is CASTISGDRGYGYTF.

CDR3 sequence reads: CASSSTSGSGEQYF. DNA for the CDR3: TGTGCCAGCAGCTCCACTAGCGGGTCAGGGGAGCAGTACTTC. The V gene is TRBV7-9, the J gene TRBJ2-7; 9 nucleotides match TRBD2. V dropped 4 bases and J dropped 7; count of bases not matched to a gene: 8. CDR1 is SEHNR, CDR2 FQNEAQ, per germline (reference sequence). This CDR3 region has 14 residues.